The clone carrying this TCR beta chain was observed a single time. The entry originates in a study of blood T cell repertoires in COVID-19. On the study more broadly: Some COVID-19 samples were acute and others convalescent; all came from the United States, Italy and Spain. Sources were T cells, B-cell-depleted T cells, or PBMCs; the material itself was cDNA or gDNA.

How the authors handled the data: Using reference gene primer amplification, nucleated cell counts were estimated. The repertoire was sequenced with immunoSEQ multiplex PCR; TCRdb's copy has only in-frame clones and lacks some. V and J calls and clone size are as listed in that table; D and trimming were resolved from the DNA. The sample has about 350,000 clones; approximately 90% are singletons. In germline, CDR1 is MNHEY, CDR2 SVGAGI. V dropped 6 bases and J dropped 4; count of bases not matched to a gene: 6. This CDR3 is 14 amino acids long. The source material was peripheral blood. The chain links TRBV6-5 to TRBJ1-5, with 7 nucleotides matching TRBD1. The TCR comes from a woman in her fifties or sixties with COVID-19, enrolled during active disease. CDR3 amino acids: CASRGTADNQPQHF. The CDR3 coding sequence is TGTGCCAGCAGGGGGACAGCGGATAATCAGCCCCAGCATTTT.